These 27 T cell receptor beta chains were sequenced from one sample in a study of OX40 agonist ivuxolimab in advanced cancers. The assay was immunoSEQ multiplex PCR, and TCRdb's table has in-frame clones only and misses some. The table shows more than 85,000 clones, with 90% to 95% occurring only once. This material consisted of CD4+ or CD8+ T cells sorted from blood, taken in a trial of the OX40 agonist ivuxolimab. The receptors here all came from an adult with an advanced solid tumor such as melanoma, head and neck, liver or kidney cancer.

The chain recombines TRBV5-5 with TRBJ2-5; D uncertain. Trimming pared 1 base from V and 2 bases from J, leaving 9 bases between. The CDR3 runs 14 residues. Looked up from germline, CDR1 is SGHKS and CDR2 is YYEKEE (reference sequence). CDR3 nucleotide sequence: TGTGCCAGCAGCTTGTACGTCCGTCAAGAGACCCAGTACTTC. This sequence encodes CASSLYVRQETQYF. The full variable domain, in which reference TRBV5-5 and TRBJ2-5 provide the parts outside the CDR3, is DAGVTQSPTHLIKTRGQQVTLRCSPISGHKSVSWYQQVLGQGPQFIFQYYEKEERGRGNFPDRFSARQFPNYSSELNVNALLLGDSALYLCASSLYVRQETQYFGPGTRLLVL.

V usage is TRBV6-5 and J usage is TRBJ1-4; D ambiguous. CDR1 is MNHEY and CDR2 is SVGAGI in the germline V gene. The CDR3 totals 14 residues. V was cut by 2 bases and J by 7 bases, with 11 bases left in between. CDR3 sequence reads: CASSYGRRVEKLFF. CDR3 in DNA: TGTGCCAGCAGTTACGGCCGTCGGGTTGAAAAACTGTTTTTT.

This sequence joins TRBV30 and TRBJ2-7; 7 bases line up with TRBD2. Germline loops: CDR1 GTSNPN, CDR2 SVGIG (reference sequence). V gave up 4 bases and J gave up 3 bases; unmatched junction bases: 6. The CDR3 sequence is 13 residues long. DNA of the CDR3: TGTGCCTGGAACCCTAGCGGAGACTACGAGCAGTACTTC. Amino acid sequence: CAWNPSGDYEQYF.

This chain connects TRBV5-1 to TRBJ1-3, with a possible D match to TRBD1 (6 bases). Trimming pared 4 bases from V and 0 bases from J, leaving 11 bases between. The CDR3 contains 15 residues. The V gene's germline CDR1 is SGHRS and CDR2 YFSETQ. In DNA form, the CDR3 reads TGCGCCAGCAGCCCGGGGGCCTTCTCTGGAAACACCATATATTTT. Protein sequence: CASSPGAFSGNTIYF.

This chain links TRBV6-5 with TRBJ1-1; the D gene is possibly TRBD1 (5 bases). The ends were cut back, 4 bases at V and 5 bases at J, with 14 bases in the middle. The CDR3 has 14 residues. The V gene's germline CDR1 is MNHEY and CDR2 SVGAGI. CDR3 DNA sequence: TGTGCCAGCAGTTCCGGGGCAGGGAGAACTGAAGCTTTCTTT. Its translation: CASSSGAGRTEAFF.

V gene TRBV10-1 combines with J gene TRBJ2-7; the D gene is possibly TRBD1 (7 bases). V lost 0 bases and J 5 bases, leaving 14 bases between the germline ends. The CDR3 covers 15 residues. Germline V gene data show CDR1 as WNHNN and CDR2 as SYGVQD (reference sequence). CDR3 region: CASSESGLRGDEQYF. The CDR3 DNA reads as TGCGCCAGCAGTGAGTCGGGGCTCAGGGGGGACGAGCAGTACTTC.

V and J are TRBV7-9 and TRBJ2-1; the match to TRBD2 covers 12 bases. V gave up 0 bases and J gave up 8 bases; unmatched junction bases: 5. The CDR3 is 16 residues long. The V gene's germline CDR1 is SEHNR and CDR2 FQNEAQ (reference sequence). The CDR3 protein is CASSLAPTSGSYEQFF. The CDR3 DNA sequence: TGTGCCAGCAGCTTAGCCCCGACTAGCGGGAGCTATGAGCAGTTCTTC.

This clone appeared a single time. This chain links TRBV4-1 with TRBJ2-7, with unresolved D. Germline CDR1 reads MGHRA; CDR2 reads YSYEKL. V dropped 1 base and J dropped 2 bases, with 6 bases sitting between them. This CDR3 is built from 13 residues. The CDR3, as DNA: TGCGCCAGCAGCCAAGGCAACACCTACGAGCAGTACTTC. It yields the protein CASSQGNTYEQYF.

The gene calls are TRBV7-2 and TRBJ1-3; D ambiguous. V gave up 5 bases and J gave up 0 bases, with 14 bases separating them. The CDR3 is 16 residues long. Germline V lookup: CDR1 SGHTA, CDR2 FQGNSA. The chain's CDR3 is CASSQDLGSSGNTIYF. The CDR3, as DNA: TGTGCCAGCAGCCAAGATCTCGGGAGCTCTGGAAACACCATATATTTT.

The V call is TRBV29-1, the J call TRBJ2-7, with D tentatively TRBD2 (5 bases). From germline, CDR1 is SQVTM and CDR2 ANQGSEA. This CDR3 region has 15 residues. Trimming took 5 bases from V and 2 from J, leaving 19 bases between them. CDR3 in amino acids: CSVSPREFGAYEQYF. The CDR3 coding sequence is TGCAGCGTTTCCCCGAGGGAGTTTGGGGCCTACGAGCAGTACTTC.

This clone has a handful of counts. V gene TRBV6-6 combines with J gene TRBJ1-2; 7 nucleotides line up with TRBD1. CDR1 is MNHNY and CDR2 is SVGAGI in the germline V gene (reference sequence). V trimming: 0 bases; J trimming: 6 bases; junction bases outside the gene matches: 4. CDR3 length: 14 amino acids. The CDR3 DNA follows: TGTGCCAGCAGTTACTCGACAGGGCTAAATGGCTACACCTTC. It codes for CASSYSTGLNGYTF.

CDR3 residues: CASSTTDRRANYGYTF. Written as DNA, the CDR3 is TGTGCCAGTAGTACCACTGACAGGAGGGCTAACTATGGCTACACCTTC. The rearrangement joins TRBV19 to TRBJ1-2; a weak D match, TRBD1 (6 bases). The V end was cut by 4 bases, the J end by 0 bases, with 15 bases between. This CDR3 is 16 amino acids long. Germline V gene data show CDR1 as LNHDA and CDR2 as SQIVND (reference sequence).

This chain connects TRBV7-9 to TRBJ2-1; 8 positions match TRBD1. The ends lost 3 bases at V and 6 bases at J; junction bases unmatched: 7. The germline V gene encodes CDR1 SEHNR and CDR2 FQNEAQ (reference sequence). This CDR3 has 15 residues. Written as DNA, the CDR3 is TGTGCCAGCAGCTTGATGGGACAGGTAATCAATGAGCAGTTCTTC. This codes for CASSLMGQVINEQFF.

This chain joins TRBV5-1 and TRBJ2-3; weak D call: TRBD2 (7 bases). The CDR3 is 16 residues long. Trimming removed 0 bases from V and 3 bases from J, with 14 bases in between. The V gene's germline CDR1 is SGHRS and CDR2 YFSETQ. CDR3 sequence reads: CASSLDGGPETDTQYF. The DNA of the CDR3 is TGCGCCAGCAGCTTGGACGGGGGGCCGGAGACAGATACGCAGTATTTT.

The chain joins TRBV7-9 to TRBJ2-7; tentative D call: TRBD2 (5 bases). Germline V gives CDR1 SEHNR, CDR2 FQNEAQ (reference sequence). V gave up 4 bases and J gave up 3 bases, with 10 bases separating them. The CDR3 covers 13 residues. The CDR3 bases are TGTGCCAGCAGCTCGAGCGGAGGCTACGAGCAGTACTTC. Encoded protein: CASSSSGGYEQYF. The full variable domain, in which reference TRBV7-9 and TRBJ2-7 provide the parts outside the CDR3, is DTGVSQNPRHKITKRGQNVTFRCDPISEHNRLYWYRQTLGQGPEFLTYFQNEAQLEKSRLLSDRFSAERPKGSFSTLEIQRTEQGDSAMYLCASSSSGGYEQYFGPGTRLTVT.

This sequence joins TRBV5-3 and TRBJ1-5; 11 nucleotides agree with TRBD1. TRBV5-3 is sorted into the ORF group, with uncertain function. V lost 1 base and J lost 1; bases outside the gene matches: 13. The CDR3 runs to 20 residues. In DNA form, the CDR3 reads TGTGCCAGAAGCTTGTCAACTCCTCGGGACAGGGGGATGAGCAATCAGCCCCAGCATTTT. Translated, it gives CARSLSTPRDRGMSNQPQHF.

As concerns this clone: The junction differs from germline at one of its ends, possibly a read error. The chain is built from TRBV7-2 and TRBJ2-1; TRBD1 matches 8 bases. There are 16 residues in the CDR3. Germline CDR1 SGHTA, CDR2 FQGNSA. The CDR3, as DNA: TGTGCCAGCAGTTTAGGAGGACAGGGTGCGTACAATGAGCAGTTCTTC. It translates to CASSLGGQGAYNEQFF.

The chain carries TRBV6-1 and TRBJ2-5; D is uncertain. Germline CDR1 MNHNS, CDR2 SASEGT. The CDR3 consists of 11 residues. Between the trimmed V and J ends, which lost 10 bases and 5 bases, there was a span of 11 bases. The CDR3 DNA follows: TGTGCCACTGCCATCTGGGAGACCCAGTACTTC. Its translation: CATAIWETQYF.

The CDR3 nucleotides are TGCGCCAGCAGCCAGGGGACTAGCGGGAGTGGGGAGACCCAGTACTTC. Its translation is CASSQGTSGSGETQYF. V usage is TRBV5-1 and J usage is TRBJ2-5; 14 nucleotides line up with TRBD2. This CDR3 contains 16 residues. V shed 4 bases, J shed 5 bases, and the junction held 7 bases outside the gene matches. CDR1 is SGHRS and CDR2 is YFSETQ in the germline V gene. The variable domain in full, with the rest retrieved from reference TRBV5-1 and TRBJ2-5, is KAGVTQTPRYLIKTRGQQVTLSCSPISGHRSVSWYQQTPGQGLQFLFEYFSETQRNKGNFPGRFSGRQFSNSRSEMNVSTLELGDSALYLCASSQGTSGSGETQYFGPGTRLLVL.

In nucleotides, the CDR3 is TGCGCCAGCAGCTTGGCTAACCCCACAGATACGCAGTATTTT. Residues: CASSLANPTDTQYF. V gene TRBV5-1 combines with J gene TRBJ2-3; D remains unclear. CDR3 length equals 14 residues. CDR1 is SGHRS, CDR2 YFSETQ, per germline. V lost 0 bases, J lost 2 bases, and 7 bases lay in between.

This clone was detected only a few times. The V gene is TRBV15, the J gene TRBJ2-5, with 13 bases aligning to TRBD2. This CDR3 is built from 20 residues. After removal of 0 bases from V and 5 bases from J, the junction contained 15 bases not matched to a gene. The germline gives CDR1 LNHNV, CDR2 YYDKDF (reference sequence). The CDR3 protein is CATSRDRSGTSGKFRETQYF. The CDR3, as DNA: TGTGCCACCAGCAGAGATCGATCAGGGACTAGCGGGAAGTTCCGCGAGACCCAGTACTTC.

The chain couples TRBV18 to TRBJ2-1; D could derive from TRBD1 or TRBD2 (5 bases each). This CDR3 is 14 amino acids long. Germline values: CDR1 KGHSH, CDR2 LQKENI. Trimming removed 0 bases from V and 3 bases from J, with 6 bases in between. The CDR3: CASSPPGVYNEQFF. The CDR3 DNA follows: TGTGCCAGCTCACCACCGGGGGTCTACAATGAGCAGTTCTTC.

The V and J genes are TRBV18 and TRBJ2-2, with D perhaps matching TRBD2 (6 bases). The CDR3 covers 15 residues. Trimming removed 4 bases at V and 2 bases at J, with 11 bases between. Germline assignment: CDR1 KGHSH and CDR2 LQKENI. CDR3 residues: CASSRGTYNTGELFF. CDR3 nucleotide sequence: TGTGCCAGCTCACGCGGGACTTATAACACCGGGGAGCTGTTTTTT. Combining the CDR3 with reference TRBV18 and TRBJ2-2 gives the whole variable domain NAGVMQNPRHLVRRRGQEARLRCSPMKGHSHVYWYRQLPEEGLKFMVYLQKENIIDESGMPKERFSAEFPKEGPSILRIQQVVRGDSAAYFCASSRGTYNTGELFFGEGSRLTVL.

The chain carries TRBV4-1 and TRBJ2-5; the match to TRBD1 covers 7 bases. This CDR3 contains 15 residues. Germline CDR1 and CDR2: MGHRA and YSYEKL. V dropped 4 bases and J dropped 0; count of bases not matched to a gene: 5. The CDR3: CASSPGQVNQETQYF. The CDR3 nucleotides read TGCGCCAGCAGCCCTGGACAGGTAAACCAAGAGACCCAGTACTTC.

The gene calls are TRBV9 and TRBJ2-2; D is perhaps TRBD2 (6 bases). The CDR3 has 20 amino acids. With 0 bases removed from V and 0 bases from J, the gap between germline ends came to 21 bases. Per the germline V gene, CDR1 is SGDLS and CDR2 is YYNGEE. In DNA form, the CDR3 reads TGTGCCAGCAGCGTAGGTCTGGGGTTTCTAGCGAGCGCGAACACCGGGGAGCTGTTTTTT. Encoded protein: CASSVGLGFLASANTGELFF.

The chain is built from TRBV2 and TRBJ1-4; D is ambiguous. The germline V and J ends were trimmed by 6 bases and 4 bases, with 9 bases remaining between them. Germline V lookup: CDR1 SNHLY, CDR2 FYNNEI. This CDR3 spans 13 amino acids. CDR3 DNA: TGTGCCAGCAGCGCTCTGCGTAATGAAAAACTGTTTTTT. Translating it yields CASSALRNEKLFF.

The J gene is TRBJ1-3, the V gene TRBV7-2; D remains ambiguous. Germline values: CDR1 SGHTA, CDR2 FQGNSA. The CDR3 runs to 15 residues. The V end lost 5 bases, the J end lost 0 bases, and 11 bases lay between the germline ends. This CDR3 reads CASSTRTGSGNTIYF. The CDR3 DNA reads TGTGCCAGCAGCACGAGGACGGGCTCTGGAAACACCATATATTTT. Variable domain in full (rest from reference TRBV7-2 and TRBJ1-3): GAGVSQSPSNKVTEKGKDVELRCDPISGHTALYWYRQSLGQGLEFLIYFQGNSAPDKSGLPSDRFSAERTGGSVSTLTIQRTQQEDSAVYLCASSTRTGSGNTIYFGEGSWLTVV.